These T cell receptor beta chains were read from a single sample in a study of shared clonotypes between healthy human individuals. TCRdb keeps only in-frame clones here, not all; method: immunoSEQ multiplex PCR. The sample holds about 680,000 clones, 73% seen once. Sequenced input: memory CD4+ T cells sorted from blood. All receptors derive from a woman between 25 and 40 years old in good health. Each CDR3 is given with its conserved first and last residue. The D gene is left open where the match is weak. Size values are once, few and many counts, or a class for expanded clones, and some rows have none.

size	V	length	D	J	DNA	CDR3
few	TRBV27	18	.	TRBJ2-5	TGTGCCAGCAGTTTATTACCCGCCGGAACACCACTACAAGAGACCCAGTACTTC	CASSLLPAGTPLQETQYF
once	TRBV5-1	16	TRBD2	TRBJ2-2	TGCGCCAGCAGCTTTTTAGCGGGAGGGCCCACCGGGGAGCTGTTTTTT	CASSFLAGGPTGELFF
once	TRBV5-1	12	.	TRBJ2-5	TGCGCCAGCAGCGTAGACCAAGAGACCCAGTACTTC	CASSVDQETQYF
.	TRBV7-3	13	.	TRBJ2-1	TGTGCCAGCAGCTTAACCTGGGTTCATGAGCAGTTCTTC	CASSLTWVHEQFF
.	TRBV15	15	.	TRBJ2-4	TGTGCCACCAGCAGAGATGTGGTAGCCAAAAACATTCAGTACTTC	CATSRDVVAKNIQYF
few	TRBV7-2	16	.	TRBJ1-4	TGTGCCAGCAGCTTACTACGGGCGGGGACTAATGAAAAACTGTTTTTT	CASSLLRAGTNEKLFF
.	TRBV11-2	12	.	TRBJ2-1	TGTGTCAGCAGGGGAGGATACAATGAGCAGTTCTTC	CVSRGGYNEQFF
once	TRBV7-9	15	.	TRBJ2-2	TGTGCCAGCACCCCCGGGACGGGAGTGGCCGGGGAGCTGTTTTTT	CASTPGTGVAGELFF
.	TRBV27	15	.	TRBJ2-5	TGTGCCAGCAGTTCCGCGCCCGCGACCCTCGAGACCCAGTACTTC	CASSSAPATLETQYF
few	TRBV29-1	14	TRBD1	TRBJ1-2	TGCAGCGTTGCCGATAGTACAGGGGTTGGTGGCTACACCTTC	CSVADSTGVGGYTF
.	TRBV7-9	18	TRBD1	TRBJ1-5	TGTGCCAGCAGCTTAGTTTATGGGGACAGGGGCGCAACACAGCCCCAGCATTTT	CASSLVYGDRGATQPQHF
.	TRBV5-1	14	.	TRBJ1-2	TGCGCCAGCAGCTCCAGGGTGGCCGTTGATGGCTACACCTTC	CASSSRVAVDGYTF
.	TRBV27	15	.	TRBJ1-5	TGTGCCAGCAGTTTAAGGCCCAGGTCTAATCAGCCCCAGCATTTT	CASSLRPRSNQPQHF
few	TRBV6-5	16	.	TRBJ1-2	TGTGCCAGCAGTTATTCCCAGGGGACGCTCAACTATGGCTACACCTTC	CASSYSQGTLNYGYTF
.	TRBV4-1	15	.	TRBJ2-1	TGCGCCAGCAGCCCAACAGTCAGCTCCTACAATGAGCAGTTCTTC	CASSPTVSSYNEQFF
.	TRBV29-1	11	TRBD1	TRBJ2-1	TGCAGCGTTGATGGGACAGGGTCCCCGTTCTTC	CSVDGTGSPFF
.	TRBV7-9	16	TRBD1	TRBJ1-4	TGTGCCAGCAGCTTAGCGTACCAGGGGGCAAATGAAAAACTGTTTTTT	CASSLAYQGANEKLFF
.	TRBV28	14	TRBD1	TRBJ1-1	TGTGCCAGCAGTTTTGTACGGGACAGGCCTGAAGCTTTCTTT	CASSFVRDRPEAFF
.	TRBV19	13	.	TRBJ1-1	TGTGCCAGTAGTAAAGTCTTGAACACTGAAGCTTTCTTT	CASSKVLNTEAFF
.	TRBV29-1	15	.	TRBJ2-3	TGCAGCGTTGATTCCACGGGCCCTCAGGCGGATACGCAGTATTTT	CSVDSTGPQADTQYF
.	TRBV7-2	13	TRBD2	TRBJ2-1	TGTGCCAGCAGCTCGGGACTATCCAATGAGCAGTTCTTC	CASSSGLSNEQFF
.	TRBV9	18	TRBD1	TRBJ2-7	TGTGCCAGCAGCGTAGTCCCGGGTCCGGGCCAGGGGGCGGACGAGCAGTACTTC	CASSVVPGPGQGADEQYF
.	TRBV2	15	TRBD2	TRBJ2-5	TGTGCCAGCACCAGACTAGCGGGAGGGGCAGAGACCCAGTACTTC	CASTRLAGGAETQYF
.	TRBV5-1	14	.	TRBJ2-2	TGCGCCAGCAAATATAGCGGGAACACCGGGGAGCTGTTTTTT	CASKYSGNTGELFF
.	TRBV28	13	.	TRBJ2-7	TGTGCCAGCAGTTTAGGAGGGGTACGCGAGCAGTACTTC	CASSLGGVREQYF
.	TRBV18	13	.	TRBJ2-5	TGTGCCAGCGGCCCTAGCGACCAAGAGACCCAGTACTTC	CASGPSDQETQYF
many	TRBV5-6	15	.	TRBJ2-5	TGTGCCAGCAGTCTCGGGTTCCTCGGGCGAGAGACCCAGTACTTC	CASSLGFLGRETQYF
.	TRBV19	14	TRBD1	TRBJ1-2	TGTGCCAGTACCTCAATAGGGGGCAGGTTTGGCTACACCTTC	CASTSIGGRFGYTF
once	TRBV27	15	TRBD1	TRBJ2-1	TGTGCCAGCAGTCTCACCGGGACAGGGGGGAATGAGCAGTTCTTC	CASSLTGTGGNEQFF
.	TRBV15	19	.	TRBJ2-6	TGTGCCACCAGCAGAGATTTGGGGACCGCGGCGCCTGGGGCCAACGTCCTGACTTTC	CATSRDLGTAAPGANVLTF
.	TRBV7-8	12	.	TRBJ1-3	TGTGCCAGCAGCTTCGGACCCGACACCATATATTTT	CASSFGPDTIYF
few	TRBV29-1	15	.	TRBJ2-3	TGCAGCGTTGAAGATCGCCTGGCTAGCACAGATACGCAGTATTTT	CSVEDRLASTDTQYF
.	TRBV2	15	.	TRBJ2-7	TGTGCCAGCAGCCCCCGGGAAGCGTCGTTCTACGAGCAGTACTTC	CASSPREASFYEQYF
.	TRBV28	17	TRBD2	TRBJ2-3	TGTGCCAGCAGTTTATTAGCACTAGCGGGGCCCTGGGATACGCAGTATTTT	CASSLLALAGPWDTQYF
.	TRBV28	14	TRBD1	TRBJ2-7	TGTGCCAGCAGCTCTGGACAGGGAGGATACGAGCAGTACTTC	CASSSGQGGYEQYF
.	TRBV19	13	.	TRBJ2-2	TGTGCCAGTAGTATAGATATTCCCGAGGAGCTGTTTTTT	CASSIDIPEELFF
.	TRBV4-2	15	.	TRBJ1-4	TGTGCCAGCAGCACACCGGACAGAACTAATGAAAAACTGTTTTTT	CASSTPDRTNEKLFF
once	TRBV5-1	16	TRBD1	TRBJ1-2	TGCGCCAGCAGCTTGGCCCAAACAGGGGTAGGCTATGGCTACACCTTC	CASSLAQTGVGYGYTF
.	TRBV4-1	14	TRBD1	TRBJ1-2	TGCGCCAGCAGCCAAAACAGGGGGAGGTATGGCTACACCTTC	CASSQNRGRYGYTF
few	TRBV14	16	TRBD2	TRBJ2-1	TGTGCCAGCAGCCCGGCGGGGGTAGGGGCCTACAATGAGCAGTTCTTC	CASSPAGVGAYNEQFF
.	TRBV19	16	TRBD2	TRBJ2-3	TGTGCCAGTAGTGGGGGACTAGCGGGAGTTTGGAATACGCAGTATTTT	CASSGGLAGVWNTQYF
.	TRBV5-1	14	.	TRBJ1-2	TGCGCCAGCAGCTTGGAGCAGGGCCGCTATGGCTACACCTTC	CASSLEQGRYGYTF
once	TRBV19	16	TRBD1	TRBJ1-1	TGTGCCAGTAGTAGAACTCCGGGACAGGGGGCTACTGAAGCTTTCTTT	CASSRTPGQGATEAFF
.	TRBV18	13	.	TRBJ2-6	TGTGCCAGCTCACCGTCTGGGGCCAACGTCCTGACTTTC	CASSPSGANVLTF
many	TRBV6-4	14	.	TRBJ2-2	TGTGCCAGCAAGGCTAGCAGAAACACCGGGGAGCTGTTTTTT	CASKASRNTGELFF
many	TRBV30	14	.	TRBJ2-1	TGTGCCTGGAATGCGGGCGGCTCCTACAATGAGCAGTTCTTC	CAWNAGGSYNEQFF
.	TRBV7-2	16	.	TRBJ2-1	TGTGCCAGCAGCTCCTTTGTCGGGCCTGTTCTCAATGAGCAGTTCTTC	CASSSFVGPVLNEQFF
.	TRBV7-2	14	TRBD2	TRBJ2-2	TGTGCCAAAAGACTAGTGGGAGGGTCCGGGGAGCTGTTTTTT	CAKRLVGGSGELFF
.	TRBV5-5	19	TRBD1	TRBJ1-1	TGTGCCAGCATCTCTGGTGCTCGGACAGGGGAAAGGTTACAGGCTGAAGCTTTCTTT	CASISGARTGERLQAEAFF
.	TRBV6-6	14	TRBD2	TRBJ2-7	TGTGCCAGCAGTTGGACTAGCGGGCCCTACGAGCAGTACTTC	CASSWTSGPYEQYF
.	TRBV19	14	.	TRBJ1-3	TGTGCCAGTAGTGTTGGGATGCTTGGAAACACCATATATTTT	CASSVGMLGNTIYF
.	TRBV10-3	16	TRBD2	TRBJ2-2	TGTGCCACCGGGACTAGCGGGAGGGGGGACACCGGGGAGCTGTTTTTT	CATGTSGRGDTGELFF
.	TRBV10-2	14	.	TRBJ2-7	TGCGCCAGCAGTGAGCAGGGACCCCCCTACGAGCAGTACTTC	CASSEQGPPYEQYF
.	TRBV5-1	14	.	TRBJ2-3	TGCGCCAGCAGCCCGGGGACTTACACAGATACGCAGTATTTT	CASSPGTYTDTQYF
.	TRBV9	14	TRBD2	TRBJ2-7	TGTGCCAGCAGCCCCCGGACTAGAACCTACGAGCAGTACTTC	CASSPRTRTYEQYF
.	TRBV4-1	14	TRBD1	TRBJ2-1	TGCGCCAGCAGCGGTCGACAGGGTAACAATGAGCAGTTCTTC	CASSGRQGNNEQFF
.	TRBV19	14	TRBD2	TRBJ2-5	TGTGCCAGTAGCAACACTAGCGGCCAAGAGACCCAGTACTTC	CASSNTSGQETQYF
.	TRBV21-1	14	.	TRBJ1-5	TGTGCCAGCAGAAGGGACGTTAGCAATCAGCCCCAGCATTTT	CASRRDVSNQPQHF
.	TRBV5-1	14	TRBD1	TRBJ1-1	TGCGCCAGCAGCAAGGGACAGAGGAACACTGAAGCTTTCTTT	CASSKGQRNTEAFF